This TCR beta chain came from a study of cytomegalovirus exposure and HLA in healthy donors. The PCR was carried out with 60 Vbeta primers and 13 Jbeta primers. Using immunoSEQ multiplex PCR, the repertoire was profiled, and TCRdb retains in-frame clones only, with some absent. The sample carries over 150,000 clones, roughly 82% recorded once. This clone was found a few times. There are 13 residues in the CDR3. V was pared by 4 bases and J by 8 bases, with 8 bases of the junction left unmatched. CDR1 is SGHRS, CDR2 YFSETQ, per germline. The clonotype was recovered from a man in his forties or fifties in good health and CMV-seropositive. J is TRBJ1-2 and V is TRBV5-1; 7 bases map to TRBD1. Sequencing used PBMCs. CDR3 DNA: TGCGCCAGCAGCCAAGACAGGGCGAGGGGCTACACCTTC. Translation gives CASSQDRARGYTF.